A single sample is the source of the 6 T cell receptor beta chains below, sequenced in a study of Ad26.COV2.S vaccination and SARS-CoV-2 variants. Method: immunoSEQ multiplex PCR; TCRdb's copy keeps in-frame clones and lacks some. In the table there are roughly 680,000 clones, roughly nine tenths of which are singletons. This sample's treatment: about 20 received Ad26.COV2.S at low or high dose, single or two shots; about 5 received placebo; per-sample allocation not given. Samples analyzed were those drawn on day 63 after the first vaccine or placebo injection. The input for sequencing was peripheral blood, taken in a trial of Ad26.COV2.S vaccine versus placebo. The origin of the receptors is a person between 18 and 65 years old who received the Ad26.COV2.S COVID-19 vaccine or a placebo.

The chain combines TRBV10-3 with TRBJ2-1; a possible D gene is TRBD2 (7 bases). Per germline, CDR1 ENHRY and CDR2 SYGVKD. Trimming stripped 4 bases from V and 9 bases from J, with 16 bases between. The CDR3 sequence is 14 residues long. CDR3 protein: CAISVGGREGEQFF. For the CDR3, the DNA is TGTGCCATCAGTGTGGGGGGCAGGGAGGGTGAGCAGTTCTTC.

This chain joins TRBV10-2 and TRBJ2-3; 8 bases fit TRBD2. Germline loops: CDR1 WSHSY, CDR2 SAAADI. The V and J ends lost 4 bases and 1 base, in that order; junction bases with no gene match: 1. This CDR3 has 14 amino acids. CDR3 amino acids: CASSVTSGTDTQYF. CDR3 nucleotides: TGCGCCAGCAGTGTGACTAGCGGCACAGATACGCAGTATTTT.

The V call is TRBV5-6, the J call TRBJ2-7; a possible D gene is TRBD2 (6 bases). Germline loops: CDR1 SGHDT, CDR2 YYEEEE. Trimming pared 2 bases from V and 3 bases from J, leaving 24 bases between. CDR3 length equals 18 residues. The CDR3: CASSFFYRGFRLFYEQYF. The CDR3, as DNA: TGTGCCAGCAGCTTTTTTTACCGGGGGTTCAGGTTGTTCTACGAGCAGTACTTC.

This rearrangement joins TRBV7-2 to TRBJ2-3; 13 bases are shared with TRBD2. Germline trimming cut 1 base from V and 6 bases from J; bases unmatched to any gene: 13. Germline assignment: CDR1 SGHTA and CDR2 FQGNSA. There are 19 residues in the CDR3. The CDR3 sequence: CASSLEGTLGLAGTDTQYF. For the CDR3, the DNA is TGTGCCAGCAGCTTAGAGGGGACATTGGGACTAGCGGGAACTGATACGCAGTATTTT.

The genes are TRBV18 and TRBJ1-1; TRBD1 is a possible D gene (5 bases). Germline CDR1 KGHSH, CDR2 LQKENI. Trimming shortened V by 5 bases and J by 0 bases, and 10 bases separated the two germline ends. The length of the CDR3 is 14 residues. The CDR3 reads CASSSQGVNTEAFF. The CDR3 DNA follows: TGTGCCAGCTCATCCCAGGGCGTGAACACTGAAGCTTTCTTT.

The CDR3 DNA is TGCGCCAGCAGCCCGGGACTAGCGGGCACCGGGGAGCTGTTTTTT. Its translation is CASSPGLAGTGELFF. The gene calls are TRBV5-1 and TRBJ2-2; 12 bases map to TRBD2. The CDR3 has 15 residues. V was clipped by 4 bases and J by 4 bases; unmatched bases: 2. Per germline, CDR1 SGHRS and CDR2 YFSETQ.